This paragraph reports one T cell receptor (beta chain). The data originate from a study of cytomegalovirus exposure and HLA in healthy donors. The PCR was carried out with 60 Vbeta primers and 13 Jbeta primers. Profiled with immunoSEQ multiplex PCR; TCRdb holds only in-frame clones, not every one. The table has approximately 150,000 clones, roughly 80% seen once. Sequencing was performed on PBMCs. The TCR originated in a man aged 18 to 29 in good health and CMV-seropositive.

CDR3 DNA sequence: TGTGCCAGCAGTTTATACCTATTATCAGGGGGCGGCTACACCTTC. Residues: CASSLYLLSGGGYTF. The chain recombines TRBV28 with TRBJ1-2, with 8 bases that match TRBD1. With V trimmed by 1 base and J by 8 bases, 9 bases remained unmatched. CDR1 is MDHEN and CDR2 is SYDVKM in the germline V gene. The CDR3 is 15 residues long.